This T cell receptor (beta chain) was identified during a study of regulatory dendritic cells for organ transplantation. Per the germline V gene, CDR1 is MDHEN and CDR2 is SYDVKM. The CDR3 length is 14 residues. V dropped 5 bases and J dropped 4 bases, with 12 bases sitting between them. Of note for this clone: Its target is not known.

Profiling relied on immunoSEQ multiplex PCR, and the TCRdb table lists in-frame clones only, not all of them. The sample holds under 35,000 clones, approximately 88% seen once. Study-wide results and limits: Considerable individual heterogeneity was seen in alloreactive memory CD8+ T cells.

This clonotype was obtained from a human donor in good health. Sample: naive CD4+ T cells from blood. Subset denoted: CD45RA+ naive T cells. The chain joins TRBV28 to TRBJ2-1, with a possible D match to TRBD1 (6 bases). CDR3 loop: CASSRDTSYNEQFF. The CDR3 region has the DNA TGTGCCAGCAGTCGGGACACAAGTTACAATGAGCAGTTCTTC.